A selection of T cell receptor beta chains follows, all from one sample in a study of blood T cell repertoires in COVID-19. The assay was immunoSEQ multiplex PCR, and TCRdb's table has in-frame clones only and misses some. The data hold nearly 250,000 clones, with roughly 88% observed a single time. Sequencing was performed on PBMCs or T cells enriched from blood (not recorded which). All receptors come from a woman aged 45 to 65 who had recovered from COVID-19. CDR3s include the opening cysteine and the closing phenylalanine or tryptophan. D genes are given only for firm matches. Only some rows state a clone size, as once, few, many or a class for expanded clones.

>NA|NA|TRBV7-8|TRBJ2-2
CASSLRQGDLTGELFF
TGTGCCAGCAGCTTAAGGCAGGGCGATTTGACCGGGGAGCTGTTTTTT
>NA|NA|TRBV6-2/TRBV6-3|TRBJ2-7
CASSLVPGSIDEQYF
TGTGCCAGCAGCCTCGTGCCAGGATCTATCGACGAGCAGTACTTC
>NA|NA|TRBV9|TRBJ1-4
CASSVGLGGLNEKLFF
TGTGCCAGCAGCGTAGGGCTAGGAGGGCTTAATGAAAAACTGTTTTTT
>NA|NA|TRBV6-5|TRBJ1-6
CASSYGTFPSPLHF
TGTGCCAGCAGTTACGGGACATTTCCCTCACCCCTCCACTTT
>NA|NA|TRBV29-1|TRBJ2-5
CSVIQGSRTQYF
TGCAGCGTAATACAGGGCTCACGGACCCAGTACTTC
>NA|NA|TRBV4-1|TRBJ1-3
CASSPTLFSGNTIYF
TGCGCCAGCAGCCCCACTCTCTTCTCTGGAAACACCATATATTTT
>TRBD2|once|TRBV7-8|TRBJ2-7
CASSSALAGDYEQYF
TGTGCCAGCAGCTCCGCACTAGCGGGGGACTACGAGCAGTACTTC
>NA|NA|TRBV5-1|TRBJ2-7
CASTQGSIYEQYF
TGCGCCAGCACGCAGGGTTCAATTTACGAGCAGTACTTC
>NA|once|TRBV6-2/TRBV6-3|TRBJ2-1
CASSLTRVGVQGEQFF
TGTGCCAGCAGCCTGACTAGAGTCGGGGTTCAGGGTGAGCAGTTCTTC
>NA|NA|TRBV19|TRBJ2-3
CASRQTDTQYF
TGTGCCAGTAGGCAGACAGATACGCAGTATTTT
>TRBD2|NA|TRBV14|TRBJ2-1
CASSQSGTSYNEQFF
TGTGCCAGCAGCCAAAGCGGGACCTCCTACAATGAGCAGTTCTTC
>TRBD2|NA|TRBV30|TRBJ2-5
CAWSVLAGGPQETQYF
TGTGCCTGGAGTGTGTTAGCGGGGGGTCCCCAGGAGACCCAGTACTTC
>NA|NA|TRBV6-2/TRBV6-3|TRBJ1-2
CASSYSSNYGYTF
TGTGCCAGCAGTTATTCCTCTAACTATGGCTACACCTTC
>NA|NA|TRBV7-8|TRBJ1-4
CASKQIQSANEKLFF
TGTGCCAGCAAACAAATACAGTCAGCTAATGAAAAACTGTTTTTT
>TRBD1|NA|TRBV4-3|TRBJ1-1
CASSQGQGHPIEAFF
TGCGCCAGCAGCCAAGGACAGGGCCACCCGATTGAAGCTTTCTTT
>NA|NA|TRBV3-1/TRBV3-2|TRBJ1-2
CASSQGSGNYGYTF
TGTGCCAGCAGCCAAGGGTCCGGGAACTATGGCTACACCTTC
>NA|NA|TRBV6-5|TRBJ1-5
CASSSLDRSNQPQHF
TGTGCCAGCAGTTCCCTAGACCGGAGCAATCAGCCCCAGCATTTT
>TRBD1|NA|TRBV12-3/TRBV12-4|TRBJ1-1
CASSQGARGAFF
TGTGCCAGCAGCCAGGGGGCGCGGGGAGCTTTCTTT
>NA|NA|TRBV5-1|TRBJ2-4
CASSLPKDTFLAKNIQYF
TGCGCCAGCAGCTTGCCTAAGGACACTTTCCTAGCCAAAAACATTCAGTACTTC
>NA|NA|TRBV30|TRBJ1-5
CAWSVGGNQPQHF
TGTGCCTGGAGTGTCGGCGGAAATCAGCCCCAGCATTTT
>NA|NA|TRBV28|TRBJ1-1
CASTLGLTGTEAFF
TGTGCCAGCACCCTAGGTCTTACGGGCACTGAAGCTTTCTTT
>TRBD2|once|TRBV7-9|TRBJ2-7
CASSLALAGVSEQYF
TGTGCCAGCAGCTTAGCATTAGCGGGAGTCTCCGAGCAGTACTTC
>TRBD1|NA|TRBV25-1|TRBJ1-2
CASSNRGANYGYTF
TGTGCCAGCAGTAACAGGGGGGCGAACTATGGCTACACCTTC
>NA|few|TRBV30|TRBJ1-6
CAWSVDGVSYNSPLHF
TGTGCCTGGAGTGTTGACGGGGTCTCATATAATTCACCCCTCCACTTT
>TRBD2|NA|TRBV19|TRBJ2-2
CASGSGRNTGELFF
TGTGCCAGTGGTAGCGGGAGGAACACCGGGGAGCTGTTTTTT
>TRBD1|NA|TRBV7-9|TRBJ1-2
CASSLATDRGGYTF
TGTGCCAGCAGCTTAGCTACGGACAGGGGTGGCTACACCTTC
>NA|NA|TRBV3-1/TRBV3-2|TRBJ1-5
CASSRAGGNQPQHF
TGTGCCAGCAGCCGGGCGGGGGGCAATCAGCCCCAGCATTTT
>NA|once|TRBV5-6|TRBJ2-3
CASSNRNTDTQYF
TGTGCCAGCAGTAACAGAAACACAGATACGCAGTATTTT
>TRBD1|NA|TRBV4-3|TRBJ1-2
CASSLWQGADGYTF
TGCGCCAGCAGCCTCTGGCAGGGGGCTGATGGCTACACCTTC
>TRBD1|NA|TRBV7-2|TRBJ2-7
CASSYRTGTGGYEQYF
TGTGCCAGCAGCTACCGAACCGGGACAGGGGGCTACGAGCAGTACTTC
>TRBD1|NA|TRBV19|TRBJ1-6
CGLDREDNSPLHF
TGCGGACTGGACAGGGAAGATAATTCACCCCTCCACTTT
>NA|NA|TRBV21-1|TRBJ2-7
CASSKEGGDEQYF
TGTGCCAGCAGCAAAGAAGGGGGGGACGAGCAGTACTTC
>NA|NA|TRBV7-8|TRBJ1-2
CASSSADGYGYTF
TGTGCCAGCAGCTCGGCGGATGGGTATGGCTACACCTTC
>NA|NA|TRBV4-3|TRBJ2-1
CASSQASPGSSYNEQFF
TGCGCCAGCAGCCAAGCGAGCCCGGGGAGCTCCTACAATGAGCAGTTCTTC
>NA|NA|TRBV5-4|TRBJ2-1
CASSSGYTRGSYNEQFF
TGTGCCAGCAGCTCCGGTTATACCCGGGGCTCCTACAATGAGCAGTTCTTC
>NA|NA|TRBV7-2|TRBJ1-1
CASSPGLTNTEAFF
TGTGCCAGCAGCCCCGGACTGACGAACACTGAAGCTTTCTTT
>NA|NA|TRBV2|TRBJ1-1
CASSPLINTEAFF
TGTGCCAGCAGTCCTTTAATAAACACTGAAGCTTTCTTT
>TRBD2|NA|TRBV2|TRBJ2-7
CASSRLAEIYEQYF
TGTGCCAGCAGTAGGCTAGCGGAGATCTACGAGCAGTACTTC
>NA|once|TRBV18|TRBJ1-2
CASSPSGDGYTF
TGTGCCAGCTCACCATCGGGGGATGGCTACACCTTC
>TRBD1|NA|TRBV7-9|TRBJ2-1
CASSLWTGGAGNEQFF
TGTGCCAGCAGCTTATGGACAGGGGGCGCGGGTAATGAGCAGTTCTTC
>TRBD1|once|TRBV19|TRBJ2-7
CASSDSGTGNGDEQYF
TGTGCCAGTAGCGATTCCGGGACAGGGAATGGGGACGAGCAGTACTTC